These 13 T cell receptor beta chains share one sample of origin, sequenced in a study of blood T cell repertoires in COVID-19. Clones were sequenced by immunoSEQ multiplex PCR, and TCRdb holds only the in-frame ones, with some missing. The table lists hundreds of thousands of clones, 90% of them singletons. The sample taken for sequencing was PBMCs or T cells enriched from blood (not recorded which). These receptors were obtained from a woman between 18 and 29 years old with acute COVID-19.

The CDR3 DNA reads as TGTGCCTGGAGTGTAACCGGGAGCAATGAGCAGTTCTTC. Protein sequence: CAWSVTGSNEQFF. This rearrangement joins TRBV30 to TRBJ2-1; TRBD2 is a possible D gene (6 bases). This CDR3 contains 13 residues. Trimming removed 0 bases from V and 6 bases from J, with 9 bases in between. CDR1 and CDR2 (germline): GTSNPN, SVGIG (reference sequence).

V is TRBV6-5 and J is TRBJ2-3, with TRBD1 matching 7 bases. The germline V gene has CDR1 MNHEY and CDR2 SVGAGI. This CDR3 comprises 15 residues. J was trimmed by 1 base and V by 8 bases; bases with no gene match: 9. CDR3 nucleotides: TGTGCCAGCTTTCTCGACAGGGAACGCACAGATACGCAGTATTTT. It codes for CASFLDRERTDTQYF.

V is TRBV7-8 and J is TRBJ1-2, with TRBD1 as a possible D gene (5 bases). Trimming stripped 1 base from V and 2 bases from J, with 8 bases between. Germline lookup yields CDR1 SGHVS and CDR2 FQNEAQ. The CDR3 has 14 residues. CDR3 sequence: CASSLETVNYGYTF. Here the CDR3 DNA reads TGTGCCAGCAGCTTAGAGACAGTAAACTATGGCTACACCTTC.

The V call is TRBV5-4, the J call TRBJ2-1, with 7 positions matching TRBD2. Germline V CDR1 and CDR2: SGHNT, YYREEE (reference sequence). This CDR3 is built from 14 residues. V lost 0 bases and J lost 3; bases outside the gene matches: 0. CDR3 sequence reads: CASSLGGSYNEQFF. Written as DNA, the CDR3 is TGTGCCAGCAGCTTGGGCGGGAGCTACAATGAGCAGTTCTTC.

This chain joins TRBV10-3 and TRBJ1-2; 8 bases map to TRBD1. The CDR3 is made up of 14 amino acids. The germline V gene encodes CDR1 ENHRY and CDR2 SYGVKD. The V gene end was trimmed by 7 bases and the J gene end by 3 bases; junction bases not matched to a gene: 7. CDR3 sequence (DNA): TGTGCCATCACTCCTCAGGGGGCAGACTATGGCTACACCTTC. Translating gives CAITPQGADYGYTF.

This rearrangement joins TRBV18 to TRBJ2-5, with 7 bases that match TRBD2. This CDR3 spans 16 amino acids. V trimming: 3 bases; J trimming: 4 bases; junction bases outside the gene matches: 11. In germline, CDR1 is KGHSH, CDR2 LQKENI. The CDR3 spells CASSPIAGAVVETQYF. CDR3 nucleotide sequence: TGTGCCAGCTCACCCATAGCGGGTGCGGTAGTAGAGACCCAGTACTTC.

CDR3 sequence: CASSQDGGPRARLEKLFF. The CDR3 DNA reads as TGCGCCAGCAGCCAAGATGGGGGCCCTCGGGCGCGTCTTGAAAAACTGTTTTTT. The chain recombines TRBV4-3 with TRBJ1-4; D perhaps matches TRBD1 (6 bases). Germline V gives CDR1 LGHNA, CDR2 YSLEER. The CDR3 extends over 18 amino acids. V was trimmed by 0 bases and J by 7 bases, leaving 21 bases between them.

V is TRBV18 and J is TRBJ2-1; 14 bases line up with TRBD2. Germline loops: CDR1 KGHSH, CDR2 LQKENI. Trimming took 8 bases from V and 8 from J; bases not matched to a gene: 5. This CDR3 comprises 14 residues. In DNA form, the CDR3 reads TGTGCCAGCCTGACTAGCGGGAGGGGAGATGAGCAGTTCTTC. It encodes CASLTSGRGDEQFF. The whole variable domain, filled in from reference TRBV18 and TRBJ2-1, reads NAGVMQNPRHLVRRRGQEARLRCSPMKGHSHVYWYRQLPEEGLKFMVYLQKENIIDESGMPKERFSAEFPKEGPSILRIQQVVRGDSAAYFCASLTSGRGDEQFFGPGTRLTVL.

A few counts support this clone. This sequence joins TRBV11-2 and TRBJ1-2, with D tentatively TRBD1 (6 bases). In germline, CDR1 is SGHAT, CDR2 FQNNGV. This CDR3 has 13 amino acids. With 3 bases removed from V and 4 bases from J, the gap between germline ends came to 9 bases. The CDR3 nucleotides read TGTGCCAGCAGCTTGCTACAGGGCTATGGCTACACCTTC. Translated, it gives CASSLLQGYGYTF.

The rearrangement links TRBV2 to TRBJ1-6, with D possibly being TRBD1 (6 bases). The germline V gene has CDR1 SNHLY and CDR2 FYNNEI. V was clipped by 5 bases and J by 1 base, with 12 bases between them. The CDR3 runs 16 residues. CDR3 DNA: TGTGCCAGCAGTCCAGGGGTGCGATCCTATAATTCACCCCTCCACTTT. Its translation is CASSPGVRSYNSPLHF.

V is TRBV9 and J is TRBJ2-5; D may match TRBD1 or TRBD2 (5 bases each). This CDR3 contains 14 residues. V was clipped by 4 bases and J by 0 bases, with 10 bases between them. The germline V gene encodes CDR1 SGDLS and CDR2 YYNGEE. The DNA of the CDR3 is TGTGCCAGCAGCTTAGGGGAGTACCAAGAGACCCAGTACTTC. Its translation is CASSLGEYQETQYF.

This clone was picked up one time. The chain links TRBV7-9 to TRBJ1-6; D gene ambiguous. The CDR3 contains 16 residues. Germline CDR1 and CDR2: SEHNR and FQNEAQ (reference sequence). The V and J ends lost 4 bases and 0 bases respectively, with 10 bases between them. The DNA for the CDR3 is TGTGCCAGCAGCTCATGGACTGACTCCTATAATTCACCCCTCCACTTT. Translating gives CASSSWTDSYNSPLHF. The entire variable domain, with the rest obtained from reference TRBV7-9 and TRBJ1-6, is as follows: DTGVSQNPRHKITKRGQNVTFRCDPISEHNRLYWYRQTLGQGPEFLTYFQNEAQLEKSRLLSDRFSAERPKGSFSTLEIQRTEQGDSAMYLCASSSWTDSYNSPLHFGNGTRLTVT.

This chain connects TRBV24-1 to TRBJ2-1, with D perhaps matching TRBD1 (6 bases). Germline CDR1 reads KGHDR; CDR2 reads SFDVKD. The CDR3 loop spans 15 amino acids. Trimming stripped 10 bases from V and 4 bases from J, with 19 bases between. In DNA form, the CDR3 reads TGTGCCACTCTAACTCAGGGGTATCATTACAATGAGCAGTTCTTC. Its protein is CATLTQGYHYNEQFF.